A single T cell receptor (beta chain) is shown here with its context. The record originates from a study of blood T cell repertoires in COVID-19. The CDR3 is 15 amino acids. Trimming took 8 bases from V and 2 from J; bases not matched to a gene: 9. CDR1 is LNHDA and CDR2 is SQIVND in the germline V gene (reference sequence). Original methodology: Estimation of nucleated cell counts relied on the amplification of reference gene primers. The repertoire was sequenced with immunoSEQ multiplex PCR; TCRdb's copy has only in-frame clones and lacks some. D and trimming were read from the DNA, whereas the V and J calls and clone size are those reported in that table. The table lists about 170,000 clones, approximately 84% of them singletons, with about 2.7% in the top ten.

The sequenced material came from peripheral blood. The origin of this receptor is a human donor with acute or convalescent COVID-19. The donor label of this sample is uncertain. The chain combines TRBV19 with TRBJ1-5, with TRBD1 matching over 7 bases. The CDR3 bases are TGTGCCAGTGGCATCGGAACAGGGGGCAATCAGCCCCAGCATTTT. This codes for CASGIGTGGNQPQHF.